This T cell receptor (beta chain) was captured by sequencing in a study of T-cell memory formation after mild COVID-19. Findings of the study overall: Among contracting clones, CD4+ were mainly CM/EM and CD8+ enriched in EMRA.

Researchers used 5'RACE with constant-segment primers to make TCR alpha and TCR beta cDNA libraries that carry sample barcodes and UMIs. TCRdb reprocessed the 5' RACE reads with MiXCR, giving one entry per CDR3 protein. The sample includes more than 200,000 distinct CDR3 sequences, over 15% of them seen just once. This clonotype was seen a few times. Its antigen is not known. The CDR3 runs to 14 residues. Germline loops: CDR1 SGHAT, CDR2 FQNNGV. The V gene lost 3 bases and the J gene lost 0 bases, with 9 bases spanning the gap. This TCR derives from a man aged 18 to 35 who had mild COVID-19 (a few samples of this study predate the infection). Cell type and time point are not known. The chain uses TRBV11-2 and TRBJ2-7; D gene unclear. Sequenced material: PBMCs or a T cell subset sorted from them (not recorded which). The chain's CDR3 is CASSFPAYSYEQYF. For the CDR3, the DNA is TGTGCCAGCAGCTTTCCGGCTTACTCCTACGAGCAGTACTTC.